The subject of this entry is one TCR beta chain. This specimen comes from a study of blood T cell repertoires in COVID-19. Study-level information: T cells, B-cell-depleted T cells, or PBMCs supplied cDNA or gDNA.

With 4 bases clipped from V and 4 bases from J, the junction kept 7 bases outside the gene matches. Germline V gene sequence: CDR1 SGHRS, CDR2 YFSETQ. CDR3 length: 14 amino acids. Under the authors' procedure: It was from reference gene primer amplification that nucleated cell counts were estimated. Profiled with immunoSEQ multiplex PCR; TCRdb holds only in-frame clones, not every one. Clone size and V and J calls were adopted from that table, with D and trimming inferred from the DNA. The sample shows about 170,000 clones, around four fifths of them seen only once. The TCR comes from a woman older than 75 with COVID-19, enrolled during active disease. This chain joins TRBV5-1 and TRBJ1-1, with 7 bases identical to TRBD1. The sequencing sample was made of peripheral blood. CDR3 in amino acids: CASSSDRVGTEAFF. DNA for the CDR3: TGCGCCAGCAGCAGCGACAGGGTTGGCACTGAAGCTTTCTTT.